This T cell receptor (beta chain) was profiled in a study of CD8+ T cells in alopecia areata. About the research overall: Treated patients received oral tofacitinib, 5 to 10 mg twice daily. Overall study results and limits: In scalp and blood during tofacitinib, many expanded lesional clones persisted.

Noted treatment: oral pan-JAK inhibitor, 5-10 mg twice daily. As to this clone: Its antigen is still unknown.

cDNA serving as the sequencing template came from extracted, reverse transcribed RNA. Some clones are missing from TCRdb's copy, which holds only in-frame ones; the method was immunoSEQ multiplex PCR. The table shows about 290,000 clones, with more than 45% occurring only once. Germline lookup yields CDR1 SQVTM and CDR2 ANQGSEA. Trimming at V came to 7 bases and at J to 5 bases, leaving 7 bases not matched to a gene. This CDR3 contains 13 residues. V is TRBV29-1 and J is TRBJ1-5; 8 positions agree with TRBD1. The sequence was collected from a human donor with alopecia areata. The specimen was CD4+ T cells sorted from blood, collected at week 24, from a patient treated with tofacitinib. The CDR3 sequence: CSAGQGVHQPQHF. The CDR3 nucleotides read TGCAGCGCTGGACAGGGAGTTCATCAGCCCCAGCATTTT.